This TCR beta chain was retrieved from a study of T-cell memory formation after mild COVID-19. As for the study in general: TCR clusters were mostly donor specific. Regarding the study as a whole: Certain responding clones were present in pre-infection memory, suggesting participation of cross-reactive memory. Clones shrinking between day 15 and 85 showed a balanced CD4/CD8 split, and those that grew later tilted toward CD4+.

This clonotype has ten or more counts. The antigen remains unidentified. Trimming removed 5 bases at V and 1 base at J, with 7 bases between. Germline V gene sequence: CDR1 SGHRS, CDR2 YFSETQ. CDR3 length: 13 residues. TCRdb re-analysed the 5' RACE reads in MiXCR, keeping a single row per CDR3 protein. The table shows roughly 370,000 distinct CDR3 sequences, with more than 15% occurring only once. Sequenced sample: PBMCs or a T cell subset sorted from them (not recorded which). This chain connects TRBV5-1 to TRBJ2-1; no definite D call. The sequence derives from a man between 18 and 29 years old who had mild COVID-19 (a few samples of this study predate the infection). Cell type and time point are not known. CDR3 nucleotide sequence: TGCGCCAGCAGGGCCGGTTCCTACAATGAGCAGTTCTTC. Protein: CASRAGSYNEQFF.